These 17 T cell receptor beta chains share one sample of origin, sequenced in a study of long-term antiretroviral therapy in people with HIV. The authors ran the immunoSEQ assay, v3.0, at survey level. Profiling relied on immunoSEQ multiplex PCR, and the TCRdb table lists in-frame clones only, not all of them. The data show over 25,000 clones, roughly 97% seen once. The sample in question was unsorted PBMCs, obtained 7.6 years after starting antiretroviral therapy. The source of these receptors is a man younger than 45 with HIV.

DNA of the CDR3: TGTGCCAGCAGTGAAAAGGTTCATACGCAGTATTTT. Translating gives CASSEKVHTQYF. The chain combines TRBV6-1 with TRBJ2-3; no definite D call. V was clipped by 2 bases and J by 7 bases, with 7 bases between them. The germline CDR1 and CDR2 sequences are MNHNS and SASEGT. The CDR3 consists of 12 residues.

The V call is TRBV11-2, the J call TRBJ1-4, with D uncertain. The CDR3 runs to 12 residues. Trimming took off 5 bases at V and 11 bases at J, with 12 bases between the two ends. Germline V gives CDR1 SGHAT, CDR2 FQNNGV. CDR3 residues: CASSLGLGKLFF. The DNA for the CDR3 is TGTGCCAGCAGCCTAGGTTTGGGGAAACTGTTTTTT.

The V gene is TRBV19, the J gene TRBJ1-4; D uncertain. Trimming took off 6 bases at V and 7 bases at J, with 12 bases between the two ends. CDR1 and CDR2 from the germline V gene are LNHDA and SQIVND (reference sequence). The CDR3 is made up of 13 amino acids. The CDR3 DNA follows: TGTGCCAGTAGCCTCACTCCAGCTGAAAAACTGTTTTTT. It translates to CASSLTPAEKLFF.

The gene calls are TRBV18 and TRBJ1-1; unclear D gene. The germline V and J ends were trimmed by 1 base and 7 bases, with 7 bases remaining between them. CDR3 size: 12 residues. Germline assignment: CDR1 KGHSH and CDR2 LQKENI. Here the CDR3 reads CASSPRQLEAFF. CDR3 DNA: TGTGCCAGCTCACCACGCCAGCTTGAAGCTTTCTTT.

Worth noting for this clone: The same CDR3 also results from other DNA sequences found in this sample. V and J are TRBV18 and TRBJ1-2, with D unclear. Germline V gene data show CDR1 as KGHSH and CDR2 as LQKENI. CDR3 length equals 15 residues. Between the trimmed V and J ends, which lost 3 bases and 2 bases, there was a span of 13 bases. CDR3: CASSPPAGTNYGYTF. The CDR3, as DNA: TGTGCCAGCTCACCCCCGGCGGGTACGAACTATGGCTACACCTTC.

The chain recombines TRBV6-6 with TRBJ2-7, with D perhaps matching TRBD2 (6 bases). Germline loops: CDR1 MNHNY, CDR2 SVGAGI (reference sequence). The CDR3 has 13 amino acids. The V end was cut by 10 bases, the J end by 2 bases, with 15 bases between. The DNA of the CDR3 is TGTGCCACCCGGGACTCCCGAGCCTACGAGCAGTACTTC. It yields the protein CATRDSRAYEQYF.

The chain joins TRBV15 to TRBJ2-7; D call uncertain. The CDR3 runs to 13 residues. The germline gives CDR1 LNHNV, CDR2 YYDKDF (reference sequence). V was clipped by 1 base and J by 2 bases, with 6 bases between them. The CDR3 is CATSRGLTYEQYF. The CDR3, as DNA: TGTGCCACCAGCAGAGGCCTCACCTACGAGCAGTACTTC.

This rearrangement joins TRBV6-6 to TRBJ2-3; 9 nucleotides agree with TRBD2. This CDR3 is built from 16 residues. The J segment lost 4 bases and the V segment lost 2 bases, leaving 7 bases of the junction unmatched. CDR1 and CDR2 (germline): MNHNY, SVGAGI (reference sequence). Here the CDR3 DNA reads TGTGCCAGCAGTTACGGGGCGGGGGGGCCTCCAGATACGCAGTATTTT. Translation: CASSYGAGGPPDTQYF.

This chain's CDR3 is CASSWGSGAYDQPQHF. CDR3 sequence (DNA): TGTGCCAGCAGCTGGGGCTCAGGGGCTTACGATCAGCCCCAGCATTTT. The chain has TRBV7-2 and TRBJ1-5; D perhaps matches TRBD1 (6 bases). The CDR3 is 16 residues long. V lost 4 bases and J 5 bases, leaving 18 bases between the germline ends. Germline V lookup: CDR1 SGHTA, CDR2 FQGNSA.

This chain links TRBV21-1 with TRBJ2-1; TRBD2 is the table's D call, not checked against the DNA. TRBV21-1 is a pseudogene segment. CDR3 length equals 13 residues. This CDR3 is CASRTSGSREQFF. DNA of the CDR3: TGTGCCAGCAGGACTAGCGGGAGTCGTGAGCAGTTCTTC.

The J gene is TRBJ2-3, the V gene TRBV5-1; D gene unclear. The CDR3 covers 13 residues. CDR1 is SGHRS and CDR2 is YFSETQ in the germline V gene. The V gene lost 0 bases and the J gene lost 0 bases, with 2 bases spanning the gap. CDR3 in DNA: TGCGCCAGCAGCTTGGATAGCACAGATACGCAGTATTTT. It is translated as CASSLDSTDTQYF.

The V gene is TRBV27, the J gene TRBJ2-7, with D possibly matching TRBD2 (6 bases). V was cut by 3 bases and J by 3 bases, with 9 bases left in between. CDR1 is MNHEY and CDR2 is SMNVEV in the germline V gene (reference sequence). This CDR3 comprises 13 residues. The CDR3 protein is CASSFGGNYEQYF. The CDR3 DNA is TGTGCCAGCAGTTTCGGGGGAAACTACGAGCAGTACTTC.

The rearrangement uses TRBV30 and TRBJ2-5; D may correspond to TRBD1 or TRBD2 (6 bases each). The CDR3 sequence is 12 residues long. CDR1 is GTSNPN, CDR2 SVGIG, per germline (reference sequence). Trimming removed 3 bases from V and 5 bases from J, with 10 bases in between. CDR3 sequence (DNA): TGTGCCTGGAGAAGGAGGGGGGAGACCCAGTACTTC. Translation gives CAWRRRGETQYF. Based on the CDR3 plus reference TRBV30 and TRBJ2-5, the full variable domain is SQTIHQWPATLVQPVGSPLSLECTVEGTSNPNLYWYRQAAGRGLQLLFYSVGIGQISSEVPQNLSASRPQDRQFILSSKKLLLSDSGFYLCAWRRRGETQYFGPGTRLLVL.

The chain couples TRBV19 to TRBJ2-5; 8 bases agree with TRBD1. The CDR3 sequence is 15 residues long. Germline assignment: CDR1 LNHDA and CDR2 SQIVND (reference sequence). V shed 3 bases, J shed 2 bases, and the junction held 5 bases outside the gene matches. The CDR3 here is CASSILDRGQETQYF. The CDR3 nucleotides are TGTGCCAGTAGTATCCTCGACAGGGGTCAAGAGACCCAGTACTTC. Full variable domain (outside the CDR3, taken from reference TRBV19 and TRBJ2-5): DGGITQSPKYLFRKEGQNVTLSCEQNLNHDAMYWYRQDPGQGLRLIYYSQIVNDFQKGDIAEGYSVSREKKESFPLTVTSAQKNPTAFYLCASSILDRGQETQYFGPGTRLLVL.

The V gene is TRBV6-5, the J gene TRBJ2-7, with TRBD1 as a possible D gene (5 bases). This CDR3 is 13 amino acids long. Trimming took 3 bases from V and 6 from J, leaving 12 bases between them. The V gene's germline CDR1 is MNHEY and CDR2 SVGAGI. The DNA for the CDR3 is TGTGCCAGCAGTTATGGGCAGGGAATCGAGCAGTACTTC. It encodes CASSYGQGIEQYF.

The V gene is TRBV29-1, the J gene TRBJ2-7, with TRBD2 as a possible D gene (6 bases). The V end lost 4 bases, the J end lost 4 bases, and 17 bases lay between the germline ends. The CDR3 is 14 amino acids. Germline loops: CDR1 SQVTM, CDR2 ANQGSEA. The CDR3 coding sequence is TGCAGCGTTGCTGGAGGGATGACACAATACGAGCAGTACTTC. This gives the protein CSVAGGMTQYEQYF.

V and J are TRBV4-3 and TRBJ2-3; possibly TRBD2 for D (6 bases). Germline values: CDR1 LGHNA, CDR2 YSLEER. The germline V and J ends were trimmed by 0 bases and 6 bases, with 10 bases remaining between them. CDR3 length: 14 residues. CDR3 coding DNA: TGCGCCAGCAGCCAAGATCGCGGGGCGGATACGCAGTATTTT. Translated, it gives CASSQDRGADTQYF.